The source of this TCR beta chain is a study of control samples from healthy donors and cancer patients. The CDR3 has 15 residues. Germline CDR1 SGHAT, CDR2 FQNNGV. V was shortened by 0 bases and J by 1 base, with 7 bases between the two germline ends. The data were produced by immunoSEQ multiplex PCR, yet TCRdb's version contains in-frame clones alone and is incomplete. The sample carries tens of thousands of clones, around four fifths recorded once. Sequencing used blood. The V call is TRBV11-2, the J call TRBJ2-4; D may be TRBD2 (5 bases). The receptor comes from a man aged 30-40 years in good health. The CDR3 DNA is TGTGCCAGCAGCTTAGAATCTAGCGCCAAAAACATTCAGTACTTC. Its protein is CASSLESSAKNIQYF.